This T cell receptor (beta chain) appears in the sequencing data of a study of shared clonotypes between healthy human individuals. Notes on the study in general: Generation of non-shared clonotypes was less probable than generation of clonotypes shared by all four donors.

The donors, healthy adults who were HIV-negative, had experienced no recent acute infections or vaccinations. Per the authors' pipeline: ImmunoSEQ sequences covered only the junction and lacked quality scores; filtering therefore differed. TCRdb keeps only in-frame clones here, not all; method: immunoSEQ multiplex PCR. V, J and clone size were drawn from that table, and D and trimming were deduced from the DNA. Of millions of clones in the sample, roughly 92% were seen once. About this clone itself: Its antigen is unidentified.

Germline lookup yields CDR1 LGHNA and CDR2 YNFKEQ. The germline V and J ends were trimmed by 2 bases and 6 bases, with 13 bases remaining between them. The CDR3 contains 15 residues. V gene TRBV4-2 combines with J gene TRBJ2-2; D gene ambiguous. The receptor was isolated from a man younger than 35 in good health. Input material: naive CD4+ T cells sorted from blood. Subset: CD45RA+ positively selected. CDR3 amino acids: CASSQPPGAPGELFF. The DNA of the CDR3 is TGTGCCAGCAGCCAACCTCCAGGAGCTCCCGGGGAGCTGTTTTTT.